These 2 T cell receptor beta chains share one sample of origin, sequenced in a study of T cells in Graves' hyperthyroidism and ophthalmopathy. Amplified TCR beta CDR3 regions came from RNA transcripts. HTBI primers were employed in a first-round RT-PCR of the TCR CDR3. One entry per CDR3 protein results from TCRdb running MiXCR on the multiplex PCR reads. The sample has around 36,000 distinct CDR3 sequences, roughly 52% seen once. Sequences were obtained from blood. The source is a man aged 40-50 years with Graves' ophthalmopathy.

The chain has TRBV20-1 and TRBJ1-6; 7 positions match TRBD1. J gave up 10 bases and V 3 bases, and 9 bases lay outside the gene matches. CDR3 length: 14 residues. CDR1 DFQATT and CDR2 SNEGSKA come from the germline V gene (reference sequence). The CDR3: CSASNRGKVSPLHF. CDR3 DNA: TGCAGTGCTAGTAACAGGGGAAAGGTGTCACCCCTCCACTTT.

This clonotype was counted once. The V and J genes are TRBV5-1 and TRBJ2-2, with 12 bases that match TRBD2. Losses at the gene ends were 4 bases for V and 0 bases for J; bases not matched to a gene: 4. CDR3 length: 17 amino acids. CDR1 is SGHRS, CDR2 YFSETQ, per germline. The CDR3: CASSPLAGGTNTGELFF. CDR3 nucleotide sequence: TGCGCCAGCAGCCCGCTAGCGGGAGGGACGAACACCGGGGAGCTGTTTTTT.